The 9 T cell receptor beta chains below come from one sample, sequenced in a study of blood T cell repertoires in COVID-19 (TCRdb year 2020). The library relied on the immunoSEQ multiplex PCR assay. Sourced from immuneACCESS, this table was stored by TCRdb with only in-frame sequences that have V and J called. A share of the clones is absent; for the studies checked, an unresolved V gene accounts for under half, and the remainder has no known explanation. This sample comprises about 170,000 clones, around four fifths of them detected only once. The top ten constitute approximately 2.9% of the sample. Material: peripheral blood. All receptors derive from a woman aged 55-70 years with acute or convalescent COVID-19.

This rearrangement joins TRBV10-1 to TRBJ2-1; 7 bases agree with TRBD2. The junction had 12 bases not matched to a gene; V was cut back by 5 bases and J by 8 bases. The CDR3 runs 15 residues. Germline V gives CDR1 WNHNN, CDR2 SYGVQD (reference sequence). CDR3 nucleotides: TGCGCCAGCAGTTCGGGGGGTAAGGGCTCGGATGAGCAGTTCTTC. Translated: CASSSGGKGSDEQFF.

The chain uses TRBV9 and TRBJ1-2; D ambiguous. The V gene lost 3 bases and the J gene lost 3 bases, with 12 bases spanning the gap. The CDR3 contains 14 residues. Germline-derived CDR1 and CDR2 are SGDLS and YYNGEE. For the CDR3, the DNA is TGTGCCAGCAGCGCCCAGACCCGGGACTATGGCTACACCTTC. Amino acids: CASSAQTRDYGYTF.

The chain employs TRBV2 and TRBJ1-4; tentatively, D is TRBD1 (6 bases). CDR3 size: 14 residues. Germline V gives CDR1 SNHLY, CDR2 FYNNEI. Trimming removed 6 bases from V and 8 bases from J, with 16 bases in between. CDR3 DNA: TGTGCCAGCAGGGCACAGGGAAACTCCGAAAAACTGTTTTTT. Translated, it gives CASRAQGNSEKLFF.

This sequence joins TRBV28 and TRBJ2-7; 8 positions agree with TRBD1. The CDR3 contains 13 residues. The V and J ends lost 11 bases and 1 base, in that order; junction bases with no gene match: 7. Germline CDR1 reads MDHEN; CDR2 reads SYDVKM. The CDR3 region is CAWGTGRSYEQYF. The CDR3 nucleotides are TGTGCCTGGGGGACAGGACGTTCCTACGAGCAGTACTTC.

The chain couples TRBV7-2 to TRBJ1-5; the D is unclear. Germline V CDR1 and CDR2: SGHTA, FQGNSA. This CDR3 comprises 16 residues. The ends were cut back, 5 bases at V and 0 bases at J, with 14 bases in the middle. The CDR3 coding sequence is TGTGCCAGCAGCGGAGTGACCGGGTATAGCAATCAGCCCCAGCATTTT. Residues: CASSGVTGYSNQPQHF.

This sequence joins TRBV5-4 and TRBJ2-5, with D unresolved. Germline CDR1 is SGHNT and CDR2 is YYREEE (reference sequence). The V end lost 1 base, the J end lost 2 bases, and 6 bases lay between the germline ends. The CDR3 runs to 13 residues. The CDR3 loop is CASSLTQQETQYF. For the CDR3, the DNA is TGTGCCAGCAGCTTGACACAGCAAGAGACCCAGTACTTC.

In its sample, this clone was seen a few times. CDR3 nucleotides: TGCGCCAGCAGCGCCGGGACTAGCGGCTACGAGCAGTACTTC. It specifies CASSAGTSGYEQYF. V and J are TRBV5-1 and TRBJ2-7, with 11 bases fitting TRBD2. The junction had 3 bases not matched to a gene; V was cut back by 4 bases and J by 3 bases. The germline CDR1 and CDR2 sequences are SGHRS and YFSETQ. This CDR3 is 14 amino acids long. The full variable domain, completed using reference TRBV5-1 and TRBJ2-7, is KAGVTQTPRYLIKTRGQQVTLSCSPISGHRSVSWYQQTPGQGLQFLFEYFSETQRNKGNFPGRFSGRQFSNSRSEMNVSTLELGDSALYLCASSAGTSGYEQYFGPGTRLTVT.

This rearrangement joins TRBV3-1 (or the pseudogene TRBV3-2) to TRBJ1-2; D is unclear. V lost 0 bases and J 2 bases, leaving 10 bases between the germline ends. The CDR3 spans 15 residues. Germline lookup yields CDR1 LGHDT and CDR2 YNNKEL (reference sequence). The CDR3 DNA follows: TGTGCCAGCAGCCAAGAGTCGAGAGGAAACTATGGCTACACCTTC. Amino acid sequence: CASSQESRGNYGYTF.

The rearrangement joins TRBV23-1 to TRBJ1-2; D may be TRBD1 (5 bases). TRBV23-1 is classed as an ORF, of uncertain function. V was shortened by 2 bases and J by 7 bases, with 11 bases between the two germline ends. This CDR3 spans 13 amino acids. The CDR3 loop reads CASSQLQGSGYTF. The DNA of the CDR3 is TGCGCCAGCAGTCAACTGCAGGGAAGTGGCTACACCTTC.